The 13 T cell receptor beta chains given below trace back to one sample, sequenced in a study of T cell responses to AZD1222 COVID-19 vaccine. Profiling relied on immunoSEQ multiplex PCR, and the TCRdb table lists in-frame clones only, not all of them. This repertoire shows roughly 49,000 clones, 65% to 80% found once; its top ten account for under 7.5%. The specimen was peripheral blood, collected on day 0 of AZD1222 vaccination. The receptors derive from an adult in good health.

The chain combines TRBV7-6 with TRBJ2-3, with 7 bases aligning to TRBD1. The V gene's germline CDR1 is SGHVS and CDR2 FNYEAQ. CDR3 length: 16 amino acids. Unmatched junction bases numbered 7, after V lost 4 bases and J lost 0 bases. CDR3 bases: TGTGCCAGCAGCTCTCGCCCGGGACAGAGCACAGATACGCAGTATTTT. This codes for CASSSRPGQSTDTQYF.

The rearrangement joins TRBV10-3 to TRBJ2-1; D not resolved. The CDR3 spans 13 residues. Germline values: CDR1 ENHRY, CDR2 SYGVKD. V was shortened by 2 bases and J by 8 bases, with 10 bases between the two germline ends. CDR3 residues: CAISERQLHEQFF. The CDR3, as DNA: TGTGCCATCAGTGAGCGACAACTGCATGAGCAGTTCTTC.

V gene TRBV7-2 combines with J gene TRBJ2-7, with a weak D call TRBD2 (6 bases). The V and J ends lost 5 bases and 0 bases respectively, with 11 bases between them. This CDR3 region has 14 residues. The germline gives CDR1 SGHTA, CDR2 FQGNSA. The CDR3 nucleotides are TGTGCCAGCAGCCCGGGACTTTTCTCCTACGAGCAGTACGTC. The encoded protein is CASSPGLFSYEQYV.

This clone was found a few times. This CDR3 is CASSLRTGRAEAFF. CDR3 DNA: TGTGCCAGCAGCCTTCGGACGGGAAGGGCTGAAGCTTTCTTT. This rearrangement joins TRBV3-1 (or the pseudogene TRBV3-2) to TRBJ1-1; no firm D call. Germline V gene lookup returns CDR1 LGHDT and CDR2 YNNKEL (reference sequence). The V end lost 4 bases, the J end lost 6 bases, and 15 bases lay between the germline ends. This CDR3 contains 14 residues.

The chain is built from TRBV2 and TRBJ1-2; no clear D gene. The CDR3 runs to 13 residues. CDR1 and CDR2 from the germline V gene are SNHLY and FYNNEI. V lost 3 bases to trimming and J lost 2 bases, with 7 bases between them. The CDR3 DNA is TGTGCCAGCAGTGAGGAAGCGAACTATGGCTACACCTTC. Translating gives CASSEEANYGYTF.

The gene calls are TRBV15 and TRBJ1-1, with D tentatively TRBD1 (6 bases). V was pared by 3 bases and J by 4 bases, with 18 bases between. Germline V lookup: CDR1 LNHNV, CDR2 YYDKDF (reference sequence). The CDR3 runs 16 residues. The CDR3 DNA follows: TGTGCCACCAGCAGTCACACTTGGGGAGGGGGCACTGAAGCTTTCTTT. Protein: CATSSHTWGGGTEAFF.

This clone was detected only a few times. The V gene is TRBV6-5, the J gene TRBJ1-2; the D gene is possibly TRBD1 (6 bases). The germline CDR1 and CDR2 sequences are MNHEY and SVGAGI. The CDR3 runs to 15 residues. Trimming removed 8 bases from V and 0 bases from J, with 16 bases in between. The CDR3 spells CASWGQIMANYGYTF. The DNA for the CDR3 is TGTGCCAGCTGGGGGCAGATCATGGCTAACTATGGCTACACCTTC.

The rearrangement joins TRBV2 to TRBJ2-1, with D maybe TRBD2 (6 bases). This CDR3 comprises 16 residues. Trimming stripped 2 bases from V and 2 bases from J, with 13 bases between. Germline CDR1 is SNHLY and CDR2 is FYNNEI. The CDR3 loop reads CASSERLATTYNEQFF. Here the CDR3 DNA reads TGTGCCAGCAGTGAACGGCTAGCGACCACCTACAATGAGCAGTTCTTC.

The V call is TRBV2, the J call TRBJ2-2; D perhaps matches TRBD2 (5 bases). V lost 4 bases, J lost 6 bases, and 12 bases lay in between. This CDR3 has 14 amino acids. The V gene's germline CDR1 is SNHLY and CDR2 FYNNEI. The CDR3 spells CASSARTPPGELFF. The CDR3 DNA is TGTGCCAGCAGTGCTCGGACTCCGCCCGGGGAGCTGTTTTTT.

The rearrangement links TRBV3-1 (or the pseudogene TRBV3-2) to TRBJ1-1; D is ambiguous. The CDR3 is 14 residues long. CDR1 is LGHDT and CDR2 is YNNKEL in the germline V gene (reference sequence). The V end was cut by 4 bases, the J end by 5 bases, with 14 bases between. CDR3 nucleotides: TGTGCCAGCAGCCCCCTGGCCGGCGGAACTGAAGCTTTCTTT. Protein: CASSPLAGGTEAFF.

The J gene is TRBJ1-3, the V gene TRBV7-6, with D uncertain. Trimming left V 6 bases short and J 7 bases short, with 19 bases between. The CDR3 spans 15 residues. Looked up from germline, CDR1 is SGHVS and CDR2 is FNYEAQ. This CDR3 is CASSPLDPSRNTIYF. In nucleotides, the CDR3 is TGTGCCAGCAGTCCACTTGACCCCAGTAGGAACACCATATATTTT. The full variable domain, with the rest looked up from reference TRBV7-6 and TRBJ1-3, is GAGVSQSPRYKVTKRGQDVALRCDPISGHVSLYWYRQALGQGPEFLTYFNYEAQQDKSGLPNDRFSAERPEGSISTLTIQRTEQRDSAMYRCASSPLDPSRNTIYFGEGSWLTVV.

The V call is TRBV15, the J call TRBJ1-1; D may be TRBD1 (6 bases). Germline CDR1 reads LNHNV; CDR2 reads YYDKDF (reference sequence). This CDR3 is built from 17 residues. Trimming shortened V by 3 bases and J by 3 bases, and 20 bases separated the two germline ends. CDR3 in amino acids: CATSRGWAGGLDTEAFF. In nucleotides, the CDR3 is TGTGCCACCAGCAGGGGGTGGGCCGGGGGGCTTGACACTGAAGCTTTCTTT.

This clone is a singleton in its sample. CDR3 nucleotide sequence: TGCGCCAGCAGCCATACCGACGGAAGAGAGACCCAGTACTTC. This gives the protein CASSHTDGRETQYF. The V and J genes are TRBV5-1 and TRBJ2-5, with no clear D. Trimming left V 4 bases short and J 4 bases short, with 14 bases between. Germline loops: CDR1 SGHRS, CDR2 YFSETQ. The CDR3 length is 14 residues.